This T cell receptor (beta chain) originates from a study of cytomegalovirus exposure and HLA in healthy donors. Regarding the study as a whole: The majority of CMV-associated TCR beta chains were reported as apparently HLA-restricted in a later analysis. The study had only CMV serostatus as immune exposure information.

Germline CDR1 and CDR2: GTSNPN and SVGIG (reference sequence). Trimming left V 1 base short and J 6 bases short, with 16 bases between. The CDR3 totals 14 residues. 60 Vbeta and 13 Jbeta primers were used in PCR. Using immunoSEQ multiplex PCR, the repertoire was profiled, and TCRdb retains in-frame clones only, with some absent. The sample contains 100,000 to 150,000 clones, around 78% of which appear only once. As concerns this clone: Its antigen is as yet unknown.

This TCR derives from a man in his forties in good health and CMV-seronegative. Sample: PBMCs. This rearrangement joins TRBV30 to TRBJ2-7; the D gene is possibly TRBD2 (5 bases). CDR3 nucleotide sequence: TGTGCCTGGAGTGCGGGCCGGGGAATACGCGAGCAGTACTTC. This gives the protein CAWSAGRGIREQYF.